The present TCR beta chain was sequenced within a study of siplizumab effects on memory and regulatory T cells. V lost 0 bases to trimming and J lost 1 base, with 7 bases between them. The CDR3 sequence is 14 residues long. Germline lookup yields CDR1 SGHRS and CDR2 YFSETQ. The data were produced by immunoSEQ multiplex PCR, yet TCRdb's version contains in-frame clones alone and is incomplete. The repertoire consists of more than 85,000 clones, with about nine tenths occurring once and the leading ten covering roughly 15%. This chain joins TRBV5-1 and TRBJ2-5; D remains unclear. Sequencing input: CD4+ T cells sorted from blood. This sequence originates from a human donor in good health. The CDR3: CASSLDSSQETQYF. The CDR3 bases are TGCGCCAGCAGCTTGGACAGCTCCCAAGAGACCCAGTACTTC.